Shown below are 13 T cell receptor beta chains from a single sample sequenced in a study of T cell clonotyping in hematopoietic cell transplantation (dated by TCRdb to 2020 to 2022). The intended sense of this specimen's time point label: recipient sample about 28 days before transplant, after cytoreduction. Libraries were constructed by the immunoSEQ multiplex PCR assay. TCRdb obtained this table from immuneACCESS and retained in-frame rearrangements with V and J assigned. These tables miss some clones; where compared with another copy, unresolved V genes account for less than half of the shortfall, and the remainder is unexplained. The sample yields about 76,000 clones; 96% were counted once. Around 1.7% of the sample rests with the top ten. Sample: peripheral blood mononuclear cells, taken before stem cell transplant. All receptors derive from a woman aged 45-65 years with acute myeloid leukemia. Some clones in this sample may be carry-over from other donors' samples.

This chain links TRBV6-6 with TRBJ1-1; TRBD1 agrees at 7 bases. Trimming took 4 bases from V and 1 from J; bases not matched to a gene: 0. The length of the CDR3 is 13 residues. CDR1 is MNHNY, CDR2 SVGAGI, per germline (reference sequence). The CDR3 region has the DNA TGTGCCAGCAGTTCAGGGGGGAACACTGAAGCTTTCTTT. As protein: CASSSGGNTEAFF.

This clone occurred once. The V call is TRBV19, the J call TRBJ1-1, with 8 bases fitting TRBD1. The CDR3 spans 11 residues. Per the germline V gene, CDR1 is LNHDA and CDR2 is SQIVND (reference sequence). Trimming removed 9 bases from V and 6 bases from J; junction bases left unmatched: 3. CDR3 bases: TGTGCCAGCCAGGGGGCCGCTGAAGCTTTCTTT. It is translated as CASQGAAEAFF.

This clone was seen just once. The V call is TRBV30, the J call TRBJ2-7; TRBD1 agrees at 7 bases. CDR3 length: 13 residues. Germline V gene data show CDR1 as GTSNPN and CDR2 as SVGIG (reference sequence). Trimming removed 4 bases from V and 3 bases from J; junction bases left unmatched: 6. DNA for the CDR3: TGTGCCTGGACCCGGGACAGACACTACGAGCAGTACTTC. Encoded protein: CAWTRDRHYEQYF.

The chain employs TRBV11-2 and TRBJ2-4; the D gene is possibly TRBD2 (7 bases). The CDR3 covers 13 residues. Germline V gene data show CDR1 as SGHAT and CDR2 as FQNNGV. V lost 6 bases and J lost 8, with 14 bases in between. CDR3 residues: CASRTEGGDIQYF. Written as DNA, the CDR3 is TGTGCCAGCAGGACGGAAGGGGGGGACATTCAGTACTTC.

J is TRBJ1-5 and V is TRBV5-1; no clear D gene. Germline-derived CDR1 and CDR2 are SGHRS and YFSETQ. V was trimmed by 0 bases and J by 3 bases, leaving 4 bases between them. The CDR3 sequence is 13 residues long. The CDR3: CASSLEVNQPQHF. Here the CDR3 DNA reads TGCGCCAGCAGCTTGGAGGTCAATCAGCCCCAGCATTTT.

This chain uses TRBV5-1 with TRBJ2-7, with 9 bases aligning to TRBD1. The V gene's germline CDR1 is SGHRS and CDR2 YFSETQ. The CDR3 sequence is 16 residues long. V trimming: 0 bases; J trimming: 2 bases; junction bases outside the gene matches: 6. The CDR3: CASSLGPTGGTYEQYF. The CDR3 nucleotides are TGCGCCAGCAGCTTGGGCCCCACAGGGGGCACCTACGAGCAGTACTTC. Supplemented by reference TRBV5-1 and TRBJ2-7, the full variable domain reads KAGVTQTPRYLIKTRGQQVTLSCSPISGHRSVSWYQQTPGQGLQFLFEYFSETQRNKGNFPGRFSGRQFSNSRSEMNVSTLELGDSALYLCASSLGPTGGTYEQYFGPGTRLTVT.

The rearrangement joins TRBV30 to TRBJ1-3; weak D call: TRBD1 (6 bases). The CDR3 runs to 15 residues. The V end lost 3 bases, the J end lost 2 bases, and 14 bases lay between the germline ends. Germline V gives CDR1 GTSNPN, CDR2 SVGIG (reference sequence). CDR3 loop: CAWSHKGGAGNTIYF. CDR3 nucleotides: TGTGCCTGGAGCCACAAAGGGGGAGCTGGAAACACCATATATTTT.

The chain links TRBV4-1 to TRBJ2-7; TRBD2 aligns across 9 bases. Germline CDR1 is MGHRA and CDR2 is YSYEKL. The CDR3 is made up of 16 amino acids. V lost 2 bases to trimming and J lost 2 bases; unmatched junction nucleotides: 7. The CDR3 DNA reads as TGCGCCAGCAGCCAAATCCCGGCTAGCGGGGCCTACGAGCAGTACTTC. It codes for CASSQIPASGAYEQYF.

The chain couples TRBV6-1 to TRBJ1-5; the D gene is possibly TRBD1 (6 bases). V gave up 2 bases and J gave up 2 bases, with 13 bases separating them. Per the germline V gene, CDR1 is MNHNS and CDR2 is SASEGT. CDR3 size: 16 residues. The CDR3 loop is CASSEQGNRGNQPQHF. The CDR3 nucleotides read TGTGCCAGCAGTGAACAGGGGAATCGGGGCAATCAGCCCCAGCATTTT.

The J gene is TRBJ1-2, the V gene TRBV30; tentatively, D is TRBD1 (5 bases). V was shortened by 0 bases and J by 4 bases, with 12 bases between the two germline ends. CDR1 is GTSNPN and CDR2 is SVGIG in the germline V gene (reference sequence). CDR3 length: 14 residues. The CDR3, as DNA: TGTGCCTGGAGTGTACAGGAACGGATCTATGGCTACACCTTC. This translates into CAWSVQERIYGYTF.

The rearrangement links TRBV2 to TRBJ2-1; TRBD1 is a possible D gene (5 bases). In germline, CDR1 is SNHLY, CDR2 FYNNEI. The CDR3 totals 13 residues. The V end was cut by 4 bases, the J end by 4 bases, with 8 bases between. In DNA form, the CDR3 reads TGTGCCAGCAGTGGACAGTCGTACAATGAGCAGTTCTTC. Translating gives CASSGQSYNEQFF.

The chain has TRBV27 and TRBJ2-7; a weak D match, TRBD2 (5 bases). Germline V gene sequence: CDR1 MNHEY, CDR2 SMNVEV (reference sequence). The germline V and J ends were trimmed by 4 bases and 5 bases, with 21 bases remaining between them. The CDR3 spans 16 residues. In DNA, the CDR3 is TGTGCCAGCAGTTGGAGCGGCCCTACCATGATGGACGAGCAGTACTTC. Its protein product is CASSWSGPTMMDEQYF.

This clone showed up just once. This chain uses TRBV5-1 with TRBJ2-7; possible D gene TRBD2, 6 bases. V lost 3 bases, J lost 2 bases, and 12 bases lay in between. The CDR3 totals 14 residues. Germline V gene data show CDR1 as SGHRS and CDR2 as YFSETQ. CDR3 bases: TGCGCCAGCAGCTGGGCGGAGGGCGCCTACGAGCAGTACTTC. This gives the protein CASSWAEGAYEQYF.